This T cell receptor beta chain was identified during a study of CD8 T cells in Susac syndrome. Study-level points and caveats: An acknowledgment was made by the study that its TCR sequencing and HLA analysis involved relatively few individuals.

TCR beta sequencing covered blood CD8+ and CD4+ T cells. Bulk CD8+ and CD4+ cells came from magnetic negative isolation; CD8+ TEMRA by FACS. RNA totalling roughly 0.5 to 1 ug underwent reverse transcription with random hexamers. A multiplex approach, immunoSEQ multiplex PCR, amplified TCR beta CDR3 across 54 Vbeta and 13 Jbeta. TCRdb redid the calling of the immunoSEQ multiplex PCR reads with MiXCR, one entry per CDR3 protein. This sample yields about 120,000 distinct CDR3 sequences, of which approximately 94% are seen a single time; 0.1% to 0.15% belongs to the top ten. Comment on this clonotype: Antigen unknown.

Material: CD4+ T cells from PBMCs. This TCR was sampled from a human donor with multiple sclerosis.

The CDR3 region is CSAREAGSTYEQYF. For the CDR3, the DNA is TGCAGTGCTAGAGAGGCGGGGAGCACCTACGAGCAGTACTTC. The rearrangement links TRBV20-1 to TRBJ2-7; the D gene is possibly TRBD2 (6 bases). This CDR3 is 14 amino acids long. Germline CDR1 DFQATT, CDR2 SNEGSKA (reference sequence). The germline V and J ends were trimmed by 0 bases and 2 bases, with 11 bases remaining between them.